This TCR beta chain was recorded in a study of OX40 agonist ivuxolimab in advanced cancers. The ends lost 4 bases at V and 6 bases at J; junction bases unmatched: 9. The V gene's germline CDR1 is SGHAT and CDR2 FQNNGV. This CDR3 is built from 14 residues. Assay: immunoSEQ multiplex PCR; the TCRdb copy retains only in-frame clones and omits some. The sample lists tens of thousands of clones; about 90% were seen once. The sequence derives from an adult with an advanced solid tumor such as melanoma, head and neck, liver or kidney cancer. The sample was CD4+ or CD8+ T cells sorted from blood, taken in a trial of the OX40 agonist ivuxolimab. The chain recombines TRBV11-2 with TRBJ2-7, with 7 nucleotides matching TRBD2. The CDR3 is CASSSTAGPSEQYF. The DNA for the CDR3 is TGTGCCAGCAGCTCAACAGCGGGACCCTCCGAGCAGTACTTC. The complete variable domain, with remaining parts taken from reference TRBV11-2 and TRBJ2-7, reads EAGVAQSPRYKIIEKRQSVAFWCNPISGHATLYWYQQILGQGPKLLIQFQNNGVVDDSQLPKDRFSAERLKGVDSTLKIQPAKLEDSAVYLCASSSTAGPSEQYFGPGTRLTVT.